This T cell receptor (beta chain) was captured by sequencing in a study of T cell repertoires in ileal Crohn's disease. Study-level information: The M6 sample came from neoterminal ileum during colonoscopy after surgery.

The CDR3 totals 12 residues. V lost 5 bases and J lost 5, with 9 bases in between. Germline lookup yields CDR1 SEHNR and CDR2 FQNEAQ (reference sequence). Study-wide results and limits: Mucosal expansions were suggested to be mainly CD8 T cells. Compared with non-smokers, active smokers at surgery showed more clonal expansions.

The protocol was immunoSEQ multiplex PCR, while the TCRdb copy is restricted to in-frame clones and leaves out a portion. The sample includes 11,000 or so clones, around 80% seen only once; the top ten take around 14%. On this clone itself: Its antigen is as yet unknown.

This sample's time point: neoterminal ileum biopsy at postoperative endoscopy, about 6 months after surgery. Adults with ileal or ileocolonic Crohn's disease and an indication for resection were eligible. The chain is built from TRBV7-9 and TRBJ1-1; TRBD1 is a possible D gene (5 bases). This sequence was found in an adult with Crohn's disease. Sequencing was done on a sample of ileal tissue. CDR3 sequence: CASSPGGTEAFF. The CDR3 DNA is TGTGCCAGCAGCCCCGGGGGGACTGAAGCTTTCTTT.